These 27 T cell receptor beta chains originate from one sample sequenced in a study of T cell responses to AZD1222 COVID-19 vaccine (dated by TCRdb to the early 2020s). To prepare the library, the immunoSEQ multiplex PCR assay was applied. The immuneACCESS repertoire file appears here via TCRdb, limited to in-frame rearrangements. These files lack a portion of the clones; in checked studies, under half of the deficit traces to unresolved V genes, and the cause of the others is not known. For this sample there are some 150,000 clones; around 86% appear just once. The ten largest clonotypes hold roughly 9.1% of the sample. In the paper's terms, the time point label means: about 28 days (+/-7) after the second vaccine dose. The sample here was peripheral blood, taken 28 days after the second AZD1222 dose. The receptors originated from an adult who received the AZD1222 COVID-19 vaccine.

This clone was detected only a few times. The V and J genes are TRBV7-9 and TRBJ2-1; 11 bases line up with TRBD2. The V and J ends lost 1 base and 3 bases, in that order; junction bases with no gene match: 2. Germline V gene data show CDR1 as SEHNR and CDR2 as FQNEAQ (reference sequence). This CDR3 contains 16 residues. The CDR3 region is CASSLGGLAGYNEQFF. The CDR3 DNA reads TGTGCCAGCAGCTTAGGCGGACTAGCGGGCTACAATGAGCAGTTCTTC.

A word on this clone: This same CDR3 is encoded by further DNA sequences in the sample. V usage is TRBV28 and J usage is TRBJ1-5; D remains ambiguous. Germline lookup yields CDR1 MDHEN and CDR2 SYDVKM. V was pared by 6 bases and J by 4 bases, with 10 bases between. There are 13 residues in the CDR3. The chain's CDR3 is CASSLPDNQPQHF. CDR3 nucleotide sequence: TGTGCCAGCAGCCTCCCGGATAATCAGCCCCAGCATTTT. The full variable domain, with the rest looked up from reference TRBV28 and TRBJ1-5, is DVKVTQSSRYLVKRTGEKVFLECVQDMDHENMFWYRQDPGLGLRLIYFSYDVKMKEKGDIPEGYSVSREKKERFSLILESASTNQTSMYLCASSLPDNQPQHFGDGTRLSIL.

The genes are TRBV19 and TRBJ2-2; D uncertain. The CDR3 is made up of 16 amino acids. Trimming cost V 9 bases and J 0 bases, with 17 bases left between them. Germline V lookup: CDR1 LNHDA, CDR2 SQIVND (reference sequence). CDR3 in amino acids: CASRMGSQANTGELFF. The CDR3 DNA reads TGTGCCAGCAGGATGGGTAGCCAAGCGAACACCGGGGAGCTGTTTTTT. Full variable domain (remainder filled in from reference TRBV19 and TRBJ2-2): DGGITQSPKYLFRKEGQNVTLSCEQNLNHDAMYWYRQDPGQGLRLIYYSQIVNDFQKGDIAEGYSVSREKKESFPLTVTSAQKNPTAFYLCASRMGSQANTGELFFGEGSRLTVL.

V usage is TRBV7-2 and J usage is TRBJ1-4; D might be TRBD1 (6 bases). CDR1 SGHTA and CDR2 FQGNSA come from the germline V gene. This CDR3 has 16 residues. The V gene lost 6 bases and the J gene lost 0 bases, with 14 bases spanning the gap. CDR3 sequence reads: CASSLLGGATNEKLFF. DNA of the CDR3: TGTGCCAGCAGTCTATTAGGGGGAGCAACTAATGAAAAACTGTTTTTT.

This CDR3 is CASRGLKGFYNEQFF. In DNA form, the CDR3 reads TGTGCCAGCAGAGGTCTCAAGGGGTTCTACAATGAGCAGTTCTTC. The chain combines TRBV6-5 with TRBJ2-1, with D perhaps TRBD1 (5 bases). Trimming removed 6 bases from V and 3 bases from J, with 15 bases in between. CDR1 is MNHEY and CDR2 is SVGAGI in the germline V gene. CDR3 length equals 15 residues.

The gene calls are TRBV19 and TRBJ1-1; D possibly corresponds to TRBD1 (5 bases). From germline, CDR1 is LNHDA and CDR2 SQIVND (reference sequence). V was clipped by 2 bases and J by 6 bases, with 10 bases between them. The CDR3 has 13 amino acids. In nucleotides, the CDR3 is TGTGCCAGTAGTATAAGGGGCGAGGCTGAAGCTTTCTTT. This codes for CASSIRGEAEAFF.

This chain joins TRBV28 and TRBJ2-5; possibly TRBD1 or TRBD2 for D (6 bases each). The CDR3 length is 13 residues. Germline lookup yields CDR1 MDHEN and CDR2 SYDVKM. Between the trimmed V and J ends, which lost 3 bases and 5 bases, there was a span of 10 bases. In DNA form, the CDR3 reads TGTGCCAGCAGTTTTGGGGGGCGGGAGACCCAGTACTTC. Encoded protein: CASSFGGRETQYF.

This chain joins TRBV6-5 and TRBJ2-7, with TRBD1 identical over 9 bases. Germline values: CDR1 MNHEY, CDR2 SVGAGI. This CDR3 contains 15 residues. V was clipped by 6 bases and J by 1 base; unmatched bases: 7. CDR3 bases: TGTGCCAGCAGGTCACAGGGGGCATTATCCTACGAGCAGTACTTC. Translating it yields CASRSQGALSYEQYF.

This clone was picked up a small number of times. The chain combines TRBV27 with TRBJ2-7; D gene uncertain. V was pared by 7 bases and J by 7 bases, with 17 bases between. The germline V gene has CDR1 MNHEY and CDR2 SMNVEV (reference sequence). The CDR3 length is 13 residues. CDR3 DNA sequence: TGTGCCAGCACCCGTGCTGGGATTAGGGAGCAGTACTTC. It codes for CASTRAGIREQYF.

The chain has TRBV11-1 and TRBJ2-2, with D possibly being TRBD1 (5 bases). The CDR3 totals 15 residues. Looked up from germline, CDR1 is SGHAT and CDR2 is FQDESV (reference sequence). Trimming left V 3 bases short and J 1 base short, with 9 bases between. This chain's CDR3 is CASSFEDRNTGELFF. CDR3 nucleotides: TGTGCCAGCAGCTTTGAAGACAGGAACACCGGGGAGCTGTTTTTT.

The rearrangement joins TRBV2 to TRBJ2-3; 7 nucleotides match TRBD1. Germline values: CDR1 SNHLY, CDR2 FYNNEI. Trimming took 9 bases from V and 5 from J; bases not matched to a gene: 14. The CDR3 runs to 15 residues. The CDR3 loop reads CASLFPVGGVDTQYF. As DNA, the CDR3 is TGTGCCAGTCTCTTCCCGGTAGGGGGCGTAGATACGCAGTATTTT.

The sample holds one count of this clone. The CDR3 nucleotides are TGTGCCAGCAGCCCTGACAGGGGGCATGGCTACACCTTC. Protein: CASSPDRGHGYTF. V usage is TRBV7-9 and J usage is TRBJ1-2, with 10 positions matching TRBD1. J lost 6 bases, V lost 5 bases, and 3 bases had no gene match. The CDR3 has 13 amino acids. Per the germline V gene, CDR1 is SEHNR and CDR2 is FQNEAQ (reference sequence). Using reference TRBV7-9 and TRBJ1-2 for the parts outside the CDR3, the full variable domain is DTGVSQNPRHKITKRGQNVTFRCDPISEHNRLYWYRQTLGQGPEFLTYFQNEAQLEKSRLLSDRFSAERPKGSFSTLEIQRTEQGDSAMYLCASSPDRGHGYTFGSGTRLTVV.

The chain is built from TRBV15 and TRBJ2-1; 14 nucleotides align to TRBD2. The CDR3 is 21 amino acids. Germline V gives CDR1 LNHNV, CDR2 YYDKDF (reference sequence). The V gene end was trimmed by 3 bases and the J gene end by 1 base; junction bases not matched to a gene: 14. Written as DNA, the CDR3 is TGTGCCACCAGCAGTCCCGGTTCCGGGACTAGCGGGAGTCAGTCCTACAATGAGCAGTTCTTC. Translated: CATSSPGSGTSGSQSYNEQFF.

The gene calls are TRBV6-2 or TRBV6-3 and TRBJ1-3, with 8 bases that match TRBD1. The CDR3 length is 15 residues. Germline CDR1 is MNHEY and CDR2 is SVGEGT. Germline trimming cut 6 bases from V and 16 bases from J; bases unmatched to any gene: 20. The CDR3 nucleotides read TGTGCCAGCAGGTACCGGACAGGGATCGAGGTCTCCTTCTATTTT. Translation: CASRYRTGIEVSFYF.

The rearrangement links TRBV24-1 to TRBJ2-1; 7 nucleotides agree with TRBD2. After removal of 3 bases from V and 9 bases from J, the junction contained 7 bases not matched to a gene. The CDR3 has 14 residues. Germline V gene sequence: CDR1 KGHDR, CDR2 SFDVKD. The CDR3 region has the DNA TGTGCCACCAGTGATCCCCCAACTAGCGTTGAGCAGTTCTTC. It specifies CATSDPPTSVEQFF.

This chain connects TRBV6-5 to TRBJ1-4, with D unresolved. The CDR3 length is 11 residues. Per the germline V gene, CDR1 is MNHEY and CDR2 is SVGAGI. V gave up 11 bases and J gave up 6 bases, with 10 bases separating them. Written as DNA, the CDR3 is TGTGCCTCCGGGGAGGATGAAAAACTGTTTTTT. This sequence encodes CASGEDEKLFF.

The chain employs TRBV12-3 or TRBV12-4 and TRBJ2-7; no clear D. CDR3 size: 13 residues. Trimming cost V 5 bases and J 6 bases, with 14 bases left between them. The CDR3 DNA sequence: TGTGCCAGCAGTCTCCAAGTAACAGCCGAGCAGTACTTC. Translated, it gives CASSLQVTAEQYF.

The J gene is TRBJ2-7, the V gene TRBV19, with D maybe TRBD1 (5 bases). CDR1 is LNHDA and CDR2 is SQIVND in the germline V gene (reference sequence). The germline V and J ends were trimmed by 7 bases and 3 bases, with 10 bases remaining between them. This CDR3 is 12 amino acids long. Here the CDR3 reads CASKDSHYEQYF. In nucleotides, the CDR3 is TGTGCCAGTAAAGACAGCCACTACGAGCAGTACTTC.

The rearrangement links TRBV7-9 to TRBJ1-6; the D gene is possibly TRBD1 (5 bases). The CDR3 spans 15 residues. The V end was cut by 0 bases, the J end by 3 bases, with 6 bases between. Germline-derived CDR1 and CDR2 are SEHNR and FQNEAQ (reference sequence). The CDR3 reads CASSLATGYNSPLHF. The CDR3 coding sequence is TGTGCCAGCAGCTTAGCCACAGGCTATAATTCACCCCTCCACTTT.

The sample holds one count of this clone. V usage is TRBV18 and J usage is TRBJ2-7; TRBD2 matches 10 bases. The CDR3 extends over 16 amino acids. Trimming took 4 bases from V and 0 from J; bases not matched to a gene: 6. Looked up from germline, CDR1 is KGHSH and CDR2 is LQKENI. The CDR3 loop is CASSQGLAASSYEQYF. For the CDR3, the DNA is TGTGCCAGCTCACAAGGACTAGCGGCAAGCTCCTACGAGCAGTACTTC.

This clone was counted a single time. The chain links TRBV7-6 to TRBJ1-1; no firm D call. V was cut by 5 bases and J by 1 base, with 17 bases left in between. In germline, CDR1 is SGHVS, CDR2 FNYEAQ. This CDR3 is built from 16 residues. CDR3 sequence reads: CASSPPPGVGNTEAFF. CDR3 DNA: TGTGCCAGCAGCCCACCGCCCGGGGTGGGGAACACTGAAGCTTTCTTT.

This chain joins TRBV2 and TRBJ2-5; D gene uncertain. Trimming stripped 0 bases from V and 5 bases from J, with 13 bases between. This CDR3 region has 15 residues. Germline loops: CDR1 SNHLY, CDR2 FYNNEI. The CDR3 here is CASSEALGVAETQYF. As DNA, the CDR3 is TGTGCCAGCAGTGAAGCGCTTGGGGTCGCGGAGACCCAGTACTTC.

This chain joins TRBV9 and TRBJ2-1; 14 bases match TRBD2. Losses at the gene ends were 4 bases for V and 4 bases for J; bases not matched to a gene: 4. Germline CDR1 and CDR2: SGDLS and YYNGEE. The CDR3 covers 16 residues. CDR3 residues: CASSPRLAGGYNEQFF. Here the CDR3 DNA reads TGTGCCAGCAGCCCTCGACTAGCGGGAGGGTACAATGAGCAGTTCTTC.

The V call is TRBV5-8, the J call TRBJ1-1; 7 bases are shared with TRBD1. Per germline, CDR1 SGHTS and CDR2 YDEGEE. This CDR3 has 13 residues. V lost 4 bases, J lost 4 bases, and 4 bases stayed unmatched. The DNA for the CDR3 is TGTGCCAGCAGCCGTACAGGGGTCACTGAAGCTTTCTTT. It encodes CASSRTGVTEAFF. Full variable domain (rest looked up from reference TRBV5-8 and TRBJ1-1): EAGVTQSPTHLIKTRGQQATLRCSPISGHTSVYWYQQALGLGLQFLLWYDEGEERNRGNFPPRFSGRQFPNYSSELNVNALELEDSALYLCASSRTGVTEAFFGQGTRLTVV.

In the case of this clone: The sample has other DNA sequences that encode this CDR3 too. The chain joins TRBV5-1 to TRBJ1-2, with D tentatively TRBD1 (5 bases). CDR3 length equals 13 residues. Germline V gene sequence: CDR1 SGHRS, CDR2 YFSETQ. V shed 0 bases and J shed 2 bases, with 5 bases lying between them. The CDR3 is CASSLGGNYGYTF. CDR3 bases: TGCGCCAGCAGCTTGGGGGGGAACTATGGCTACACCTTC.

The J gene is TRBJ2-2, the V gene TRBV4-3; the D call may be TRBD1 or TRBD2 (5 bases each). The ends were cut back, 0 bases at V and 4 bases at J, with 6 bases in the middle. The CDR3 extends over 14 amino acids. Per the germline V gene, CDR1 is LGHNA and CDR2 is YSLEER. CDR3 protein: CASSQERGTGELFF. CDR3 nucleotide sequence: TGCGCCAGCAGCCAAGAGAGGGGCACCGGGGAGCTGTTTTTT.

The V gene is TRBV6-2 or TRBV6-3, the J gene TRBJ2-7; 7 bases match TRBD1. Germline V lookup: CDR1 MNHEY, CDR2 SVGEGT. The trim removed 5 bases at V and 0 bases at J, leaving 7 bases unmatched. The CDR3 totals 15 residues. The CDR3 sequence: CASSLDRAPSYEQYF. CDR3 DNA: TGTGCCAGCAGTCTCGACAGGGCCCCCTCCTACGAGCAGTACTTC.